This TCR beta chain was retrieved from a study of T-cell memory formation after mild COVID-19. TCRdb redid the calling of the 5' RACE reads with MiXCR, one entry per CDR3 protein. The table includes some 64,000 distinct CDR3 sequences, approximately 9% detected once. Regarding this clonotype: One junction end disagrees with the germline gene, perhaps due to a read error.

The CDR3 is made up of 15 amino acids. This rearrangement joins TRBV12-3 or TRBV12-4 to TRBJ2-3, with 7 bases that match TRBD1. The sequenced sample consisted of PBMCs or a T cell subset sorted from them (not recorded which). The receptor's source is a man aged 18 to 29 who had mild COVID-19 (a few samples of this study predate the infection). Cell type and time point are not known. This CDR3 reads CSSSPPGGRADTQYF. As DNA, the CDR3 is TGTTCCAGCAGTCCCCCAGGGGGTAGGGCAGATACGCAGTATTTT.